A selection of T cell receptor beta chains follows, all from one sample in a study of cytomegalovirus exposure and HLA in healthy donors. The data were produced by immunoSEQ multiplex PCR, yet TCRdb's version contains in-frame clones alone and is incomplete. The data show fewer than 150,000 clones, 76% seen once. The specimen sequenced was PBMCs. Every receptor here comes from a young man in good health and CMV-seronegative. The CDR3 runs from the conserved cysteine through the conserved F or W. D genes are given only for firm matches. The size entry is marked missing in some rows and otherwise reads once, few, many or a size class.

CDR3 protein,CDR3 DNA,V gene,D gene,clone size,J gene
CASSAGTYNEQFF,TGCGCCAGCAGCGCGGGCACCTACAATGAGCAGTTCTTC,TRBV5-1,NA,NA,TRBJ2-1
CASSVETVNYGYTF,TGTGCCAGTAGTGTTGAGACAGTTAACTATGGCTACACCTTC,TRBV19,NA,NA,TRBJ1-2
CASSPAGTEAFF,TGTGCCAGCAGCCCCGCAGGGACTGAAGCTTTCTTT,TRBV11-2,NA,NA,TRBJ1-1
CASSLTPPERGQGNQPQHF,TGTGCCAGCAGCTTAACCCCCCCCGAGCGGGGGCAAGGCAATCAGCCCCAGCATTTT,TRBV11-3,NA,NA,TRBJ1-5
CASSLEADTQYF,TGTGCCAGCAGCTTAGAGGCGGATACGCAGTATTTT,TRBV5-5,NA,few,TRBJ2-3
CASSEDPGQGTYEQYF,TGTGCCAGCAGTGAAGACCCGGGACAGGGGACCTACGAGCAGTACTTC,TRBV6-1,TRBD1,NA,TRBJ2-7
CASSARGQETQYF,TGCGCCAGCAGTGCCCGGGGCCAAGAGACCCAGTACTTC,TRBV10-1,NA,NA,TRBJ2-5
CASSLGTGANQPQHF,TGTGCCAGCAGTTTAGGGACAGGGGCCAATCAGCCCCAGCATTTT,TRBV27,TRBD1,NA,TRBJ1-5
CSVSNPVNSEQFF,TGCAGCGTTTCCAACCCTGTAAACAGTGAGCAGTTCTTC,TRBV29-1,NA,NA,TRBJ2-1
CASSLYTPETGVAYNEQFF,TGTGCCAGCAGTTTGTATACCCCAGAAACAGGGGTTGCCTACAATGAGCAGTTCTTC,TRBV27,TRBD1,NA,TRBJ2-1
CASSTPGTGGYGYTF,TGTGCCAGCAGTACCCCCGGGACAGGGGGCTATGGCTACACCTTC,TRBV6-5,TRBD1,few,TRBJ1-2
CASSALDRGRRGYTF,TGTGCCAGCAGTGCCTTGGACAGGGGTCGTCGTGGCTACACCTTC,TRBV25-1,TRBD1,NA,TRBJ1-2
CASLDRRRGNQPQHF,TGTGCCAGTCTCGACAGGCGCAGGGGGAATCAGCCCCAGCATTTT,TRBV19,TRBD1,NA,TRBJ1-5
CASSLTGAIEEKLFF,TGCGCCAGCAGCTTGACAGGGGCTATAGAAGAAAAACTGTTTTTT,TRBV5-1,TRBD1,NA,TRBJ1-4
CASSPVRSTSTGELFF,TGTGCCAGCAGCCCTGTGCGGTCCACCTCCACCGGGGAGCTGTTTTTT,TRBV5-5,NA,NA,TRBJ2-2
CASSVRPPTSGGAETQYF,TGTGCCAGCAGCGTACGCCCGCCCACTAGCGGGGGTGCAGAGACCCAGTACTTC,TRBV9,TRBD2,NA,TRBJ2-5
CASSYEGSGGLDEQFF,TGTGCCAGCAGTTATGAAGGAAGCGGGGGGTTGGATGAGCAGTTCTTC,TRBV6-5,TRBD2,NA,TRBJ2-1
CASSEARGTEAFF,TGTGCCAGCAGTGAAGCTCGGGGAACCGAAGCTTTCTTT,TRBV6-1,NA,few,TRBJ1-1
CASVPRGSRVYNEQFF,TGTGCCAGCGTCCCCCGGGGGAGTAGAGTCTACAATGAGCAGTTCTTC,TRBV11-2,NA,once,TRBJ2-1
CASSYRDRVADTQYF,TGTGCCAGCAGTTACCGGGACAGGGTAGCAGATACGCAGTATTTT,TRBV6-5,TRBD1,NA,TRBJ2-3
CASSTDGGGLPTDTQYF,TGTGCCAGCAGCACCGACGGGGGGGGTCTTCCCACAGATACGCAGTATTTT,TRBV7-8,TRBD2,NA,TRBJ2-3
CASTELPGGSSPLHF,TGTGCCAGCACCGAATTGCCCGGGGGAAGTTCACCCCTCCACTTT,TRBV5-4,NA,NA,TRBJ1-6
CASSEAKGTRQETQYF,TGTGCCAGCAGTGAGGCGAAGGGGACAAGACAAGAGACCCAGTACTTC,TRBV6-1,NA,NA,TRBJ2-5
CASSVRKVGHSYEQYF,TGTGCCAGCAGCGTTCGCAAAGTGGGGCATTCCTACGAGCAGTACTTC,TRBV5-4,NA,once,TRBJ2-7
CASRKIRQGPYEQYF,TGTGCCAGCAGAAAAATAAGACAGGGGCCCTACGAGCAGTACTTC,TRBV2,TRBD1,NA,TRBJ2-7
CASSRDSTANYGYTF,TGTGCCAGCAGCCGTGACAGTACAGCTAACTATGGCTACACCTTC,TRBV14,NA,NA,TRBJ1-2
CASSLNGNSYEQYF,TGTGCCAGCAGCTTAAACGGGAACTCCTACGAGCAGTACTTC,TRBV7-2,NA,NA,TRBJ2-7